Listed below are T cell receptor beta chains from one sample, sequenced in a study of Ad26.COV2.S vaccination and SARS-CoV-2 variants. Sequencing was performed with immunoSEQ multiplex PCR; in TCRdb, only in-frame clones are kept and a portion is missing. The sample includes around 350,000 clones, 70% to 90% seen only once; the top ten take roughly 3.1%. The sequencing here drew on peripheral blood, taken in a trial of Ad26.COV2.S vaccine versus placebo. All receptors derive from a person between 18 and 65 years old who received the Ad26.COV2.S COVID-19 vaccine or a placebo. The CDR3 runs from the conserved cysteine through the conserved F or W. The order of the fields is V gene, J gene, D gene, clone size, CDR3 protein, CDR3 DNA. A D gene is named only where the DNA matches it firmly. Size is stated for part of the rows, as once, few or many counts, or as a class when the clone is expanded.

V gene: TRBV30
J gene: TRBJ1-3
D gene: TRBD1
clone size: .
CDR3 protein: CAWRRQGGNLGGTIYF
CDR3 DNA: TGTGCCTGGAGGCGACAGGGCGGTAATTTGGGTGGCACCATATATTTT

V gene: TRBV3-1/TRBV3-2
J gene: TRBJ1-6
D gene: .
clone size: .
CDR3 protein: CASSQRRAANSPLHF
CDR3 DNA: TGTGCCAGCAGCCAAAGACGGGCAGCTAATTCACCCCTCCACTTT

V gene: TRBV2
J gene: TRBJ2-5
D gene: .
clone size: .
CDR3 protein: CASVNSYQETQYF
CDR3 DNA: TGTGCCAGTGTTAATTCGTACCAAGAGACCCAGTACTTC

V gene: TRBV7-2
J gene: TRBJ2-3
D gene: TRBD2
clone size: .
CDR3 protein: CASTRLAGADTQYF
CDR3 DNA: TGTGCCAGCACCCGACTAGCGGGAGCCGATACGCAGTATTTT

V gene: TRBV5-4
J gene: TRBJ2-2
D gene: TRBD1
clone size: .
CDR3 protein: CASHRDRNTGELFF
CDR3 DNA: TGTGCCAGCCACCGGGACAGAAACACCGGGGAGCTGTTTTTT

V gene: TRBV27
J gene: TRBJ2-7
D gene: TRBD1
clone size: .
CDR3 protein: CASSLSGTGTYEQYF
CDR3 DNA: TGTGCCAGCAGTTTATCAGGGACAGGAACCTACGAGCAGTACTTC

V gene: TRBV28
J gene: TRBJ1-1
D gene: .
clone size: .
CDR3 protein: CASSLSVRTEAFF
CDR3 DNA: TGTGCCAGCAGTTTATCTGTGCGGACTGAAGCTTTCTTT

V gene: TRBV5-4
J gene: TRBJ1-2
D gene: .
clone size: .
CDR3 protein: CASSLAGSVYGYTF
CDR3 DNA: TGTGCCAGCAGCTTGGCCGGGTCGGTCTATGGCTACACCTTC

V gene: TRBV19
J gene: TRBJ2-7
D gene: TRBD1
clone size: .
CDR3 protein: CASSSRDRAGEQYF
CDR3 DNA: TGTGCCAGTAGTTCCCGGGACAGGGCGGGCGAGCAGTACTTC

V gene: TRBV7-9
J gene: TRBJ2-3
D gene: .
clone size: .
CDR3 protein: CASSLGLARTDTQYF
CDR3 DNA: TGTGCCAGCAGCTTAGGGCTAGCTAGGACAGATACGCAGTATTTT

V gene: TRBV28
J gene: TRBJ2-3
D gene: .
clone size: .
CDR3 protein: CAARDPRATDTQYF
CDR3 DNA: TGTGCCGCTCGGGACCCCCGCGCTACAGATACGCAGTATTTT

V gene: TRBV6-5
J gene: TRBJ1-6
D gene: .
clone size: .
CDR3 protein: CATGGGWNSPLHF
CDR3 DNA: TGTGCCACCGGGGGGGGGTGGAATTCACCCCTCCACTTT

V gene: TRBV25-1
J gene: TRBJ1-1
D gene: .
clone size: .
CDR3 protein: CASTFDSHEAFF
CDR3 DNA: TGTGCCAGCACCTTTGACAGCCATGAAGCTTTCTTT

V gene: TRBV29-1
J gene: TRBJ2-2
D gene: .
clone size: once
CDR3 protein: CSVRWTNTGELFF
CDR3 DNA: TGCAGCGTACGATGGACAAACACCGGGGAGCTGTTTTTT

V gene: TRBV7-9
J gene: TRBJ2-1
D gene: .
clone size: .
CDR3 protein: CAIQTIYNEQFF
CDR3 DNA: TGTGCCATCCAGACAATTTACAATGAGCAGTTCTTC

V gene: TRBV28
J gene: TRBJ1-5
D gene: .
clone size: .
CDR3 protein: CASSLARLGDQPQHF
CDR3 DNA: TGTGCCAGCAGTTTAGCCAGACTAGGCGATCAGCCCCAGCATTTT

V gene: TRBV19
J gene: TRBJ1-1
D gene: TRBD1
clone size: .
CDR3 protein: CASRPGDRGNTEAFF
CDR3 DNA: TGTGCCAGTAGGCCTGGGGACAGGGGGAACACTGAAGCTTTCTTT

V gene: TRBV27
J gene: TRBJ2-1
D gene: .
clone size: .
CDR3 protein: CASSLDSFYNEQFF
CDR3 DNA: TGTGCCAGCAGTTTAGACAGTTTCTACAATGAGCAGTTCTTC

V gene: TRBV3-1/TRBV3-2
J gene: TRBJ1-4
D gene: .
clone size: .
CDR3 protein: CASSLRTAATNEKLFF
CDR3 DNA: TGTGCCAGCAGCCTCCGGACGGCAGCAACTAATGAAAAACTGTTTTTT

V gene: TRBV7-9
J gene: TRBJ2-5
D gene: .
clone size: .
CDR3 protein: CASNSGETQYF
CDR3 DNA: TGTGCCAGCAACTCAGGGGAGACCCAGTACTTC

V gene: TRBV5-4
J gene: TRBJ2-7
D gene: .
clone size: .
CDR3 protein: CASSLVRGRYEQYF
CDR3 DNA: TGTGCCAGCAGCTTGGTCCGGGGCCGCTACGAGCAGTACTTC

V gene: TRBV13
J gene: TRBJ2-3
D gene: .
clone size: .
CDR3 protein: CASSLVGWDTQYF
CDR3 DNA: TGTGCCAGCAGCTTAGTGGGGTGGGATACGCAGTATTTT

V gene: TRBV28
J gene: TRBJ1-3
D gene: .
clone size: once
CDR3 protein: CASSRGLAGGNTIYF
CDR3 DNA: TGTGCCAGCAGTCGAGGGCTGGCAGGGGGAAACACCATATATTTT

V gene: TRBV7-9
J gene: TRBJ1-5
D gene: .
clone size: .
CDR3 protein: CASSPPGDSNQPQHF
CDR3 DNA: TGTGCCAGCAGTCCACCGGGGGATAGCAATCAGCCCCAGCATTTT

V gene: TRBV7-9
J gene: TRBJ1-3
D gene: .
clone size: once
CDR3 protein: CASSLSRGPESSGNTIYF
CDR3 DNA: TGTGCCAGCAGCTTGTCTCGGGGCCCAGAGTCCTCTGGAAACACCATATATTTT

V gene: TRBV10-3
J gene: TRBJ2-7
D gene: .
clone size: .
CDR3 protein: CAISARGRSYEQYF
CDR3 DNA: TGTGCCATCAGTGCCAGGGGACGCTCTTACGAGCAGTACTTC

V gene: TRBV19
J gene: TRBJ1-2
D gene: .
clone size: .
CDR3 protein: CASSIGLESSGYTF
CDR3 DNA: TGTGCCAGTAGTATAGGTTTGGAGAGCTCTGGCTACACCTTC

V gene: TRBV18
J gene: TRBJ2-7
D gene: .
clone size: .
CDR3 protein: CASSLDSDEQYF
CDR3 DNA: TGTGCCAGCTCCCTGGATTCGGACGAGCAGTACTTC

V gene: TRBV5-4
J gene: TRBJ2-5
D gene: TRBD2
clone size: .
CDR3 protein: CASSFKLAGGQETQYF
CDR3 DNA: TGTGCCAGCAGCTTTAAACTAGCGGGGGGGCAGGAGACCCAGTACTTC

V gene: TRBV4-3
J gene: TRBJ1-4
D gene: .
clone size: .
CDR3 protein: CASSQAGRINEKLFF
CDR3 DNA: TGCGCCAGCAGCCAGGCGGGACGGATTAATGAAAAACTGTTTTTT

V gene: TRBV20-1
J gene: TRBJ1-4
D gene: .
clone size: few
CDR3 protein: CSASSGPNEKLFF
CDR3 DNA: TGCAGTGCTAGTTCAGGCCCTAATGAAAAACTGTTTTTT

V gene: TRBV7-8
J gene: TRBJ2-5
D gene: .
clone size: .
CDR3 protein: CASSSPDRDQETQYF
CDR3 DNA: TGTGCCAGCAGCTCTCCGGACAGAGACCAAGAGACCCAGTACTTC

V gene: TRBV5-4
J gene: TRBJ2-5
D gene: .
clone size: .
CDR3 protein: CASSHNWGEETQYF
CDR3 DNA: TGTGCCAGCAGCCATAACTGGGGGGAAGAGACCCAGTACTTC

V gene: TRBV5-1
J gene: TRBJ2-2
D gene: TRBD2
clone size: .
CDR3 protein: CASMRVAGGSGELFF
CDR3 DNA: TGCGCCAGCATGAGGGTAGCGGGAGGTTCCGGGGAGCTGTTTTTT

V gene: TRBV2
J gene: TRBJ2-1
D gene: TRBD2
clone size: .
CDR3 protein: CARTGTSGSYEQFF
CDR3 DNA: TGTGCCAGAACCGGGACTAGCGGGAGCTATGAGCAGTTCTTC

V gene: TRBV18
J gene: TRBJ1-2
D gene: .
clone size: .
CDR3 protein: CASSPRQATSNYGYTF
CDR3 DNA: TGTGCCAGCTCACCACGACAGGCGACGTCTAACTATGGCTACACCTTC

V gene: TRBV3-1/TRBV3-2
J gene: TRBJ2-1
D gene: .
clone size: .
CDR3 protein: CASSQVGGPSYNEQFF
CDR3 DNA: TGTGCCAGCAGCCAAGTCGGAGGCCCCTCCTACAATGAGCAGTTCTTC

V gene: TRBV6-5
J gene: TRBJ1-2
D gene: TRBD1
clone size: .
CDR3 protein: CASSRGDRGRDGYTF
CDR3 DNA: TGTGCCAGCAGCCGTGGAGACAGGGGAAGGGATGGCTACACCTTC

V gene: TRBV10-3
J gene: TRBJ2-5
D gene: .
clone size: .
CDR3 protein: CAIGEETQYF
CDR3 DNA: TGTGCCATCGGCGAAGAGACCCAGTACTTC

V gene: TRBV5-1
J gene: TRBJ2-2
D gene: TRBD2
clone size: .
CDR3 protein: CASSSLAGLGTGELFF
CDR3 DNA: TGCGCCAGCAGCTCGTTAGCGGGACTCGGCACCGGGGAGCTGTTTTTT

V gene: TRBV3-1/TRBV3-2
J gene: TRBJ2-1
D gene: TRBD2
clone size: once
CDR3 protein: CASSQSAGENEQFF
CDR3 DNA: TGTGCCAGCAGCCAATCGGCGGGGGAGAATGAGCAGTTCTTC

V gene: TRBV4-3
J gene: TRBJ1-1
D gene: .
clone size: .
CDR3 protein: CASSQGLQLNTEAFF
CDR3 DNA: TGCGCCAGCAGCCAAGGCTTACAGTTGAACACTGAAGCTTTCTTT

V gene: TRBV2
J gene: TRBJ1-1
D gene: .
clone size: .
CDR3 protein: CASASGANTEAFF
CDR3 DNA: TGTGCCAGCGCGTCAGGTGCCAACACTGAAGCTTTCTTT

V gene: TRBV10-3
J gene: TRBJ2-7
D gene: .
clone size: .
CDR3 protein: CATRDISYEQYF
CDR3 DNA: TGTGCCACCCGGGACATTTCCTACGAGCAGTACTTC